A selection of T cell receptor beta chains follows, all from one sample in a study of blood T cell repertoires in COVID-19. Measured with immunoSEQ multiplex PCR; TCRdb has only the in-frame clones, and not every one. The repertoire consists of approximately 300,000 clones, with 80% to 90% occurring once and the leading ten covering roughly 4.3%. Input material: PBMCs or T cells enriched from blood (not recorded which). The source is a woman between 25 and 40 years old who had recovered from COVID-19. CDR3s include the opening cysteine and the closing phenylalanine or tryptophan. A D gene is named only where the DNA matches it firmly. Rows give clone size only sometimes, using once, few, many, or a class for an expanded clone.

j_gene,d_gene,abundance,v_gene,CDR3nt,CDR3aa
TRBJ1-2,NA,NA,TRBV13,TGTGCCAGCAGCTTCCCAGGGGCTTATGGCTACACCTTC,CASSFPGAYGYTF
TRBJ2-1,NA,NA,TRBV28,TGTGCCAGCAGTTTCCCCATCGGGATGAATGAGCAGTTCTTC,CASSFPIGMNEQFF
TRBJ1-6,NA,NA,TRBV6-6,TGTGCCAGCAGCCCCGGAGGACCCTATAATTCACCCCTCCACTTT,CASSPGGPYNSPLHF
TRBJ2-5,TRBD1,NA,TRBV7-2,TGTGCCAGCAGCTTATTAGCGACAGGGCTAGAAGAGACCCAGTACTTC,CASSLLATGLEETQYF
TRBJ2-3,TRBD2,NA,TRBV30,TGTGCCTGGAGTGGAGACGGGGGGAGCGCAGATACGCAGTATTTT,CAWSGDGGSADTQYF
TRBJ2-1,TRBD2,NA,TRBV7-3,TGTGCCAGCAGCCTCCGGACTAGCGGCACTGACAATGAGCAGTTCTTC,CASSLRTSGTDNEQFF
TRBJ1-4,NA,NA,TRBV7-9,TGTGCCAGCAGCTTAGGGGCAGGGCTCTTAGAAAAACTGTTTTTT,CASSLGAGLLEKLFF
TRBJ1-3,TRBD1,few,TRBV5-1,TGCGCCAGCAGCGCCGGACAGGGAGGCTCTGGAAACACCATATATTTT,CASSAGQGGSGNTIYF
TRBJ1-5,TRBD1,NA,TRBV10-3,TGTGCCATCAGTGATTCCGACAGGGGATACCAGCCCCAGCATTTT,CAISDSDRGYQPQHF
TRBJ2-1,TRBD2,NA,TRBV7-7,TGTGCCAGCAGCCCTAGCGGGAGCTCCTACAATGAGCAGTTCTTC,CASSPSGSSYNEQFF
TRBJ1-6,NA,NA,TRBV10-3,TGTGCCATCAGTGAGGTCCGCGAAGGCGGGTCACCCCTCCACTTT,CAISEVREGGSPLHF
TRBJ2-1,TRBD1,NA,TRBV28,TGTGCCAGCAGTCTTGCGGCGGGACAGGGGAATGAGCAGTTCTTC,CASSLAAGQGNEQFF
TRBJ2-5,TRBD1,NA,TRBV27,TGTGCCAGCAGTTCGAGGGGGCGGTGGGAAGAGACCCAGTACTTC,CASSSRGRWEETQYF
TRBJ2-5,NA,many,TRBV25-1,TGTGCCAGCACTCCCCGGGGAATCAGGGAGACCCAGTACTTC,CASTPRGIRETQYF
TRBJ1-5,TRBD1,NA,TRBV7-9,TGTGCCAGCAGCGGGACAGGGAATAGCAATCAGCCCCAGCATTTT,CASSGTGNSNQPQHF
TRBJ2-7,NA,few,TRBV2,TGTGCCAGCATTCTCAAACCCAGCTCCTACGAGCAGTACTTC,CASILKPSSYEQYF
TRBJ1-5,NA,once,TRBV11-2,TGTGCCAGCAGCTTAGGGTTGACAGGATTTCAGCCCCAGCATTTT,CASSLGLTGFQPQHF
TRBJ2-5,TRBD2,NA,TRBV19,TGTGCCAGTAGCCCAGATTGGGTAGCGGGGGAGGAGACCCAGTACTTC,CASSPDWVAGEETQYF
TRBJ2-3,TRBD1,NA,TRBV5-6,TGTGCCAGCAGCTTGCAAACAGGGGGAACAGATACGCAGTATTTT,CASSLQTGGTDTQYF
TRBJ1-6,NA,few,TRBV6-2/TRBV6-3,TGTGCCAGCAGTGGCACGACAGGTGCCCACCCCCTCCACTTT,CASSGTTGAHPLHF
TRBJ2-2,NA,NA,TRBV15,TGTGCCACCAGCATGCTCCCTGGGCAGGCAAGAACCGGGGAGCTGTTTTTT,CATSMLPGQARTGELFF
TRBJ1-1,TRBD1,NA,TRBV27,TGTGCCAGCAGTTTCGCCACGACAGGGGAAGCTTTCTTT,CASSFATTGEAFF
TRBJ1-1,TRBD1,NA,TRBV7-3,TGTGCCAGCAGCATGGGACAGGGATCCACTGAAGCTTTCTTT,CASSMGQGSTEAFF
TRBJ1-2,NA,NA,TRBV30,TGTGCCTGGAGTGTAATACGACAGACAACGAGATTCGCTAACTATGGCTACACCTTC,CAWSVIRQTTRFANYGYTF
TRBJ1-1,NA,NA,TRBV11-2,TGTGCCAGCAGCTCTGGAGGGCTTAACACTGAAGCTTTCTTT,CASSSGGLNTEAFF
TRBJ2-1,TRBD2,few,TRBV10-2,TGCGCCAGTCGACTAGCGGGAGTTTACAATGAGCAGTTCTTC,CASRLAGVYNEQFF
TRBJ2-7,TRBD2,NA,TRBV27,TGTGCCAGCAGTTACGGGCGGGGGGGCCACCCCTACGAGCAGTACTTC,CASSYGRGGHPYEQYF
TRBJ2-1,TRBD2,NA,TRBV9,TGTGCCAGCAGCGGATCCCTAGCGGGCTCCTACAATGAGCAGTTCTTC,CASSGSLAGSYNEQFF
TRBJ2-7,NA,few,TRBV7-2,TGTGCCAGCAGCTTTAGCGGTGAGCAGTACTTC,CASSFSGEQYF
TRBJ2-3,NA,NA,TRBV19,TGTGCCAGTAGTATTGGACTCGCGGGATGGTCACAATACACAGATACGCAGTATTTT,CASSIGLAGWSQYTDTQYF
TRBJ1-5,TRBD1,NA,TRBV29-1,TGCAGCGTAGGGACAGGGAATCAGCCCCAGCATTTT,CSVGTGNQPQHF
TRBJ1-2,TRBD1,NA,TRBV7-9,TGTGCCAGCAGCGGTACGGACAGGGGGCTCTCTAACTATGGCTACACCTTC,CASSGTDRGLSNYGYTF